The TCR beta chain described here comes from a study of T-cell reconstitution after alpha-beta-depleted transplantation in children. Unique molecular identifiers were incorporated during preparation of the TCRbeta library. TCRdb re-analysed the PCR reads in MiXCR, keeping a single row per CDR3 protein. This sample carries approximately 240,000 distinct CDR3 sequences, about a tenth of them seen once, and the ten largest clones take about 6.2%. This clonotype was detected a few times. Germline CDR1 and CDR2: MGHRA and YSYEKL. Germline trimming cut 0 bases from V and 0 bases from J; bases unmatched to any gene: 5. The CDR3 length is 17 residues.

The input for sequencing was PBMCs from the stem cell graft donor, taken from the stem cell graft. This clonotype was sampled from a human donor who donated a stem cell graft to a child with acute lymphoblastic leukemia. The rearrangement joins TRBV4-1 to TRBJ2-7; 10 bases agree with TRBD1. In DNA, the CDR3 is TGCGCCAGCAGCCAAGAGGAGGGGACAGGGGACTCCTACGAGCAGTACTTC. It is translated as CASSQEEGTGDSYEQYF.